A single sample is the source of the 29 T cell receptor beta chains below, sequenced in a study of blood T cells in healthy people across ages. Through a sample-barcoded 5' primer and a J-beta primer mix, a second PCR was run for about 6 to 12 cycles. MiXCR was run by TCRdb on the 5' RACE reads, yielding one entry per CDR3 protein. The table lists approximately 760,000 distinct CDR3 sequences, 20% to 30% of them singletons. These data are also associated with another study on T cells of mothers and their children.

The sample consisted of blood. These receptors were taken from a boy younger than 18 in good health.

The chain employs TRBV12-3 or TRBV12-4 and TRBJ1-4; 8 bases fit TRBD1. V trimming: 2 bases; J trimming: 10 bases; junction bases outside the gene matches: 9. This CDR3 is built from 15 residues. The CDR3 DNA follows: TGTGCCAGCAGTTTATTAGACGGACAGGGCAGAAAACTGTTTTTT. Protein product: CASSLLDGQGRKLFF.

This rearrangement joins TRBV20-1 to TRBJ1-4; D not resolved. Germline lookup yields CDR1 DFQATT and CDR2 SNEGSKA (reference sequence). Between the trimmed V and J ends, which lost 0 bases and 7 bases, there was a span of 3 bases. The CDR3 extends over 11 amino acids. CDR3 DNA: TGCAGTGCTAGAGAAAGTGAAAAACTGTTTTTT. Amino acid sequence: CSARESEKLFF.

This chain uses TRBV3-1 with TRBJ2-3; D is unclear. Germline values: CDR1 LGHDT, CDR2 YNNKEL (reference sequence). V was shortened by 0 bases and J by 1 base, with 11 bases between the two germline ends. CDR3 length: 16 residues. As DNA, the CDR3 is TGTGCCAGCAGCCAAGATTTTAACAGAGGCACAGATACGCAGTATTTT. Translation: CASSQDFNRGTDTQYF.

This clonotype was found a few times. The rearrangement links TRBV4-1 to TRBJ1-1, with a possible D match to TRBD1 (6 bases). This CDR3 contains 15 residues. Germline CDR1 MGHRA, CDR2 YSYEKL. V shed 4 bases and J shed 1 base, with 13 bases lying between them. The CDR3 loop is CASSRQTGENTEAFF. The CDR3 DNA follows: TGCGCCAGCAGCCGACAGACAGGAGAGAACACTGAAGCTTTCTTT.

The chain employs TRBV12-3 or TRBV12-4 and TRBJ2-1; TRBD1 is a possible D gene (5 bases). The CDR3 spans 15 residues. The V end lost 5 bases, the J end lost 8 bases, and 19 bases lay between the germline ends. CDR3 DNA: TGTGCCAGCAGTCCTGATGGGGCCTACGGCTATGAGCAGTTCTTC. Its protein product is CASSPDGAYGYEQFF.

The genes are TRBV20-1 and TRBJ2-5; maybe TRBD2 (7 bases). The J call is in doubt because the DNA end fits TRBJ2-1 better. There are 14 residues in the CDR3. Per the germline V gene, CDR1 is DFQATT and CDR2 is SNEGSKA (reference sequence). The CDR3: CSASGGRGYNEQFF. The DNA of the CDR3 is TGCAGTGCTAGCGGAGGGAGGGGGTACAATGAGCAGTTCTTC.

Here the CDR3 DNA reads TGCGCCAGCAGCTTGCTAGCGGGGGATCACAATGAGCAGTTCTTC. Translation gives CASSLLAGDHNEQFF. This chain joins TRBV5-1 and TRBJ2-1, with TRBD2 identical over 10 bases. Germline V gives CDR1 SGHRS, CDR2 YFSETQ. V was clipped by 1 base and J by 5 bases; unmatched bases: 3. The CDR3 is 15 amino acids.

This clonotype appeared once. The chain combines TRBV7-2 with TRBJ2-5; the D gene is possibly TRBD2 (5 bases). In germline, CDR1 is SGHTA, CDR2 FQGNSA. Trimming removed 5 bases from V and 3 bases from J, with 13 bases in between. The CDR3 is made up of 14 amino acids. This chain's CDR3 is CASSGGPEEETQYF. The CDR3 nucleotides are TGTGCCAGCAGCGGAGGACCCGAGGAAGAGACCCAGTACTTC.

This chain links TRBV20-1 with TRBJ2-5, with D possibly matching TRBD2 (6 bases). V was trimmed by 3 bases and J by 2 bases, leaving 19 bases between them. The CDR3 runs to 16 residues. Germline V lookup: CDR1 DFQATT, CDR2 SNEGSKA (reference sequence). The CDR3 coding sequence is TGCAGTGCTAGGGGGGTTGGTGTTGGGGGGCAAGAGACCCAGTACTTC. The encoded protein is CSARGVGVGGQETQYF.

This chain connects TRBV27 to TRBJ2-5, with 12 nucleotides matching TRBD2. The closer fit of TRBJ2-1 to the DNA end suggests the J call may be wrong. Per the germline V gene, CDR1 is MNHEY and CDR2 is SMNVEV (reference sequence). This CDR3 contains 17 residues. The CDR3 is CASSLPPLAGGPDEQFF. The CDR3 bases are TGTGCCAGCAGTTTGCCCCCGCTAGCGGGAGGGCCGGATGAGCAGTTCTTC.

This clonotype has only a few counts. The chain uses TRBV5-1 and TRBJ2-5; 12 positions match TRBD1. The CDR3 is made up of 15 amino acids. Germline-derived CDR1 and CDR2 are SGHRS and YFSETQ. J lost 5 bases, V lost 4 bases, and 6 bases had no gene match. CDR3 sequence reads: CASSITGTGGETQYF. CDR3 bases: TGCGCCAGCAGCATCACCGGGACAGGGGGCGAGACCCAGTACTTC.

V usage is TRBV7-9 and J usage is TRBJ1-1; 10 bases line up with TRBD1. The germline gives CDR1 SEHNR, CDR2 FQNEAQ (reference sequence). After removal of 5 bases from V and 10 bases from J, the junction contained 10 bases not matched to a gene. The CDR3 covers 14 residues. The CDR3 nucleotides read TGTGCCAGCAGCCCCGGGACAGGGGAGATTGGAGCTTTCTTT. Amino acids: CASSPGTGEIGAFF.

The table lists this clonotype with a few counts. The rearrangement links TRBV19 to TRBJ1-5; TRBD1 matches at 8 bases. Germline values: CDR1 LNHDA, CDR2 SQIVND (reference sequence). The CDR3 is 16 residues long. V shed 3 bases and J 4 bases; nucleotides not matched to a gene: 8. The CDR3 DNA sequence: TGTGCCAGTAGTATCGGGACAGGAGAAGGAAATCAGCCCCAGCATTTT. Its protein product is CASSIGTGEGNQPQHF.

V gene TRBV6-2 or TRBV6-3 combines with J gene TRBJ2-5, with 8 positions matching TRBD2. The CDR3 extends over 16 amino acids. V lost 1 base and J lost 4; bases outside the gene matches: 8. Germline CDR1 reads MNHEY; CDR2 reads SVGEGT. CDR3 coding DNA: TGTGCCAGCAGTTACTGGCCAGCGGGAGCATCAGAGACCCAGTACTTC. Translated: CASSYWPAGASETQYF.

This clonotype was recorded a few times. The chain employs TRBV4-1 and TRBJ2-3; D not resolved. The CDR3 totals 14 residues. Germline CDR1 MGHRA, CDR2 YSYEKL. With 2 bases removed from V and 1 base from J, the gap between germline ends came to 7 bases. Here the CDR3 DNA reads TGCGCCAGCAGCCAATCTCTGGGCACAGATACGCAGTATTTT. It is translated as CASSQSLGTDTQYF.

V usage is TRBV4-1 and J usage is TRBJ2-7, with 7 positions matching TRBD2. The CDR3 runs to 14 residues. Germline V lookup: CDR1 MGHRA, CDR2 YSYEKL. Trimming removed 3 bases from V and 4 bases from J; junction bases left unmatched: 6. The CDR3, as DNA: TGCGCCAGCAGCCACCCGGGACTAAAGTACGAGCAGTACTTC. Translated: CASSHPGLKYEQYF.

This clonotype has more than one count but fewer than ten. CDR3 residues: CASSATSGRASETQYF. The CDR3 coding sequence is TGCGCCAGCAGCGCTACTAGCGGGAGGGCCTCAGAGACCCAGTACTTC. The chain couples TRBV5-1 to TRBJ2-5; 13 nucleotides agree with TRBD2. Looked up from germline, CDR1 is SGHRS and CDR2 is YFSETQ. V was clipped by 4 bases and J by 4 bases; unmatched bases: 7. The CDR3 length is 16 residues.

On this clonotype: A read error may account for a junction end that differs from germline. This rearrangement joins TRBV12-3 or TRBV12-4 to TRBJ2-3, with TRBD2 matching 8 bases. The CDR3 extends over 14 amino acids. In DNA, the CDR3 is TGTGCCGGCAGACGAGCGGGAGTCACAGATACGCAGTATTTT. Protein product: CAGRRAGVTDTQYF.

The rearrangement uses TRBV19 and TRBJ2-1; TRBD2 matches at 9 bases. The CDR3 runs 13 residues. J gave up 9 bases and V 5 bases, and 5 bases lay outside the gene matches. From germline, CDR1 is LNHDA and CDR2 SQIVND (reference sequence). CDR3 in DNA: TGTGCCAGTAGTGGGACTAGCATCAGTGAGCAGTTCTTC. This encodes CASSGTSISEQFF.

The chain has TRBV5-1 and TRBJ2-7; TRBD1 matches at 8 bases. The V gene's germline CDR1 is SGHRS and CDR2 YFSETQ. This CDR3 comprises 14 residues. After removal of 9 bases from V and 0 bases from J, the junction contained 8 bases not matched to a gene. The CDR3 DNA follows: TGCGCCACCAATGACAGGGGCCCCTCCTACGAGCAGTACTTC. It is translated as CATNDRGPSYEQYF.

The rearrangement links TRBV5-1 to TRBJ2-5; the D gene could be TRBD1 or TRBD2 (6 bases each). Between the trimmed V and J ends, which lost 4 bases and 4 bases, there was a span of 20 bases. This CDR3 spans 16 amino acids. The germline gives CDR1 SGHRS, CDR2 YFSETQ. CDR3 coding DNA: TGCGCCAGCAGCCCCCTCCCCACTGGGGGGCGAGAGACCCAGTACTTC. It encodes CASSPLPTGGRETQYF. Filled out from reference TRBV5-1 and TRBJ2-5, the complete variable domain reads KAGVTQTPRYLIKTRGQQVTLSCSPISGHRSVSWYQQTPGQGLQFLFEYFSETQRNKGNFPGRFSGRQFSNSRSEMNVSTLELGDSALYLCASSPLPTGGRETQYFGPGTRLLVL.

The genes are TRBV19 and TRBJ2-1; 11 positions agree with TRBD2. The J call is in doubt because the DNA end fits TRBJ2-5 better. The germline CDR1 and CDR2 sequences are LNHDA and SQIVND (reference sequence). CDR3 length equals 15 residues. CDR3 amino acids: CASSFGTSGVETQYF. Here the CDR3 DNA reads TGTGCCAGTAGTTTCGGGACTAGCGGAGTGGAGACCCAGTACTTC.

This clonotype has just a few counts. This chain links TRBV7-2 with TRBJ2-5; 8 bases match TRBD1. This CDR3 spans 16 amino acids. CDR1 SGHTA and CDR2 FQGNSA come from the germline V gene. The trim removed 2 bases at V and 3 bases at J, leaving 8 bases unmatched. CDR3 in amino acids: CASSLTTGGGKETQYF. The CDR3 DNA follows: TGTGCCAGCAGCTTAACCACAGGGGGAGGAAAAGAGACCCAGTACTTC.

This clonotype was counted only a few times. The chain is built from TRBV20-1 and TRBJ2-1; weak D call: TRBD1 (6 bases). Germline assignment: CDR1 DFQATT and CDR2 SNEGSKA (reference sequence). The CDR3 length is 14 residues. V lost 5 bases and J lost 6, with 17 bases in between. The DNA for the CDR3 is TGCAGTGCTCAAGCACTGACAGGCGGCAATGAGCAGTTCTTC. Translated: CSAQALTGGNEQFF.

This clonotype was detected a few times. The chain joins TRBV7-9 to TRBJ2-1; a weak D match, TRBD2 (6 bases). V lost 1 base and J 0 bases, leaving 10 bases between the germline ends. CDR1 is SEHNR, CDR2 FQNEAQ, per germline (reference sequence). CDR3 length: 16 amino acids. CDR3 region: CASSLESGSSYNEQFF. The CDR3 DNA reads as TGTGCCAGCAGCTTAGAATCCGGGAGCTCCTACAATGAGCAGTTCTTC.

This clonotype was detected only a few times. V gene TRBV15 combines with J gene TRBJ2-3, with 9 nucleotides matching TRBD2. With 3 bases clipped from V and 8 bases from J, the junction kept 12 bases outside the gene matches. The CDR3 runs to 16 residues. Germline assignment: CDR1 LNHNV and CDR2 YYDKDF (reference sequence). CDR3 sequence: CATSRSLAGGPGTQYF. In DNA, the CDR3 is TGTGCCACCAGCAGGTCCTTGGCGGGAGGGCCCGGTACGCAGTATTTT.

The chain uses TRBV20-1 and TRBJ2-1, with 9 positions matching TRBD2. Germline V gene lookup returns CDR1 DFQATT and CDR2 SNEGSKA (reference sequence). The length of the CDR3 is 15 residues. V lost 5 bases and J lost 0; bases outside the gene matches: 5. CDR3: CSARLAESSYNEQFF. The CDR3 DNA reads TGCAGTGCTCGACTAGCGGAAAGCTCCTACAATGAGCAGTTCTTC.

In this sample, this clonotype turned up a few times. At one end, the junction sequence differs from germline, possibly due to a read error. V usage is TRBV5-3 and J usage is TRBJ2-5, with unresolved D. TRBV5-3 is classed as an ORF, of uncertain function. CDR3 size: 16 residues. The CDR3 loop is CASSFTATNLGETQYF. The CDR3 DNA reads as TGTGCCAGCAGCTTTACAGCGACGAACTTAGGAGAGACCCAGTACTTC.

This clonotype was detected only a few times. V and J are TRBV7-9 and TRBJ1-2, with 9 bases that match TRBD1. With 1 base clipped from V and 7 bases from J, the junction kept 7 bases outside the gene matches. This CDR3 has 15 amino acids. CDR1 and CDR2 (germline): SEHNR, FQNEAQ (reference sequence). As DNA, the CDR3 is TGTGCCAGCAGCTTAGGGACAGGGGTTGTAGCTGGCTACACCTTC. Translated, it gives CASSLGTGVVAGYTF. Variable domain in full (rest from reference TRBV7-9 and TRBJ1-2): DTGVSQNPRHKITKRGQNVTFRCDPISEHNRLYWYRQTLGQGPEFLTYFQNEAQLEKSRLLSDRFSAERPKGSFSTLEIQRTEQGDSAMYLCASSLGTGVVAGYTFGSGTRLTVV.